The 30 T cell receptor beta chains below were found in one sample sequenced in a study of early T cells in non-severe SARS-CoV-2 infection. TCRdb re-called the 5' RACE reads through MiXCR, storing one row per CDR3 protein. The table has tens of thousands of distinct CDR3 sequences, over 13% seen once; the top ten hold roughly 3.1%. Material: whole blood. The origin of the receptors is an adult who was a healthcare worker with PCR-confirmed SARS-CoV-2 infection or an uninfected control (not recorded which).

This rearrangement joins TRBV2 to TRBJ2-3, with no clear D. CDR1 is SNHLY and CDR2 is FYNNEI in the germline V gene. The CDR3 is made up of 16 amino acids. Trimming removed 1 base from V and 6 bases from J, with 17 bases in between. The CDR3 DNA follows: TGTGCCAGCAGTGAAGTGGACCCATCGGTTTGGGATACGCAGTATTTT. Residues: CASSEVDPSVWDTQYF. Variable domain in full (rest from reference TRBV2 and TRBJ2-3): EPEVTQTPSHQVTQMGQEVILRCVPISNHLYFYWYRQILGQKVEFLVSFYNNEISEKSEIFDDQFSVERPDGSNFTLKIRSTKLEDSAMYFCASSEVDPSVWDTQYFGPGTRLTVL.

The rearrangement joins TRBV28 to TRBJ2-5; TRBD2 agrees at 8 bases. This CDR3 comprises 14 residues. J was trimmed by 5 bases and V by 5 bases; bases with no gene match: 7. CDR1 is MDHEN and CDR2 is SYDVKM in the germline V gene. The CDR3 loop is CASSKRERGETQYF. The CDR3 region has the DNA TGTGCCAGCAGTAAGCGGGAGCGGGGTGAGACCCAGTACTTC.

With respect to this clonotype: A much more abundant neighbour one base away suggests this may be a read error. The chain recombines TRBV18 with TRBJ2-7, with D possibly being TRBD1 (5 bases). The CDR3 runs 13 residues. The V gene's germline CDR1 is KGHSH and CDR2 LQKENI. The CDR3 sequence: CASTPRWGDEQYF. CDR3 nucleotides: TGTGCCAGCACACCACGATGGGGCGACGAGCAGTACTTC.

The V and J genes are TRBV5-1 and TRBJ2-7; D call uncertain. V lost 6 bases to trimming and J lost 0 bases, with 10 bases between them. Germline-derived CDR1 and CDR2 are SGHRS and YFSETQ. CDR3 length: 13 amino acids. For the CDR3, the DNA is TGCGCCAGCATGGAAGTATCCTCCTACGAGCAGTACTTC. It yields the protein CASMEVSSYEQYF.

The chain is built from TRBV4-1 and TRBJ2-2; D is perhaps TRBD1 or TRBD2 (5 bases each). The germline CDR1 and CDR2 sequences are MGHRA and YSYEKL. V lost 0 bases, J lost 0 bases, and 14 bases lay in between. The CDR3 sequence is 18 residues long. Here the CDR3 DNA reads TGCGCCAGCAGCCAAGAATCTGAGGGGCCCGCGAACACCGGGGAGCTGTTTTTT. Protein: CASSQESEGPANTGELFF.

The CDR3 loop reads CSPRTGVRNEQFF. The CDR3 nucleotides read TGCAGTCCCCGGACAGGGGTTAGGAATGAGCAGTTCTTC. The chain recombines TRBV20-1 with TRBJ2-1; 9 bases match TRBD1. The trim removed 8 bases at V and 7 bases at J, leaving 9 bases unmatched. In germline, CDR1 is DFQATT, CDR2 SNEGSKA (reference sequence). The CDR3 has 13 amino acids.

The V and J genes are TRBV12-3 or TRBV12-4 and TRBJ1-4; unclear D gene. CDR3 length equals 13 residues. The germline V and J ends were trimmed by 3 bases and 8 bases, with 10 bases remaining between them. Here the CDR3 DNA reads TGTGCCAGCAGTTTGGTGTCCGGGGAAAAACTGTTTTTT. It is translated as CASSLVSGEKLFF.

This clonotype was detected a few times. The CDR3 here is CASSLLGGTNTGELFF. The CDR3 nucleotides read TGCGCCAGCAGCTTGTTAGGGGGTACGAACACCGGGGAGCTGTTTTTT. This chain joins TRBV5-1 and TRBJ2-2; weak D call: TRBD1 (6 bases). The CDR3 spans 16 residues. V gave up 1 base and J gave up 0 bases, with 10 bases separating them. CDR1 is SGHRS and CDR2 is YFSETQ in the germline V gene.

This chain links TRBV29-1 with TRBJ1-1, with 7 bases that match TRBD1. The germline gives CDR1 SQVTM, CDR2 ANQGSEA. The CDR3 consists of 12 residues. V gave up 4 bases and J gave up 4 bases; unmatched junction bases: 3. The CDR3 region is CSVATGVTEAFF. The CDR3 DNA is TGCAGCGTTGCCACAGGGGTCACTGAAGCTTTCTTT.

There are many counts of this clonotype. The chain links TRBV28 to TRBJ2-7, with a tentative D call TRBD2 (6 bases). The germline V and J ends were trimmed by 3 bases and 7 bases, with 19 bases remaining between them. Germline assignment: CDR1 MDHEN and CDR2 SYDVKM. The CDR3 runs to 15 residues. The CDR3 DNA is TGTGCCAGCAGTTTGACTAGATGGACCTTTAATGAGCAGTACTTC. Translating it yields CASSLTRWTFNEQYF.

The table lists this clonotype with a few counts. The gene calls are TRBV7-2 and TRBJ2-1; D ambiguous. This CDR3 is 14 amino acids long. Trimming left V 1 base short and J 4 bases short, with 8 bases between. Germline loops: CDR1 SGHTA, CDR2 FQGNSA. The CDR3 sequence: CASSLGLGYNEQFF. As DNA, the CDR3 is TGTGCCAGCAGCTTAGGCCTGGGGTACAATGAGCAGTTCTTC.

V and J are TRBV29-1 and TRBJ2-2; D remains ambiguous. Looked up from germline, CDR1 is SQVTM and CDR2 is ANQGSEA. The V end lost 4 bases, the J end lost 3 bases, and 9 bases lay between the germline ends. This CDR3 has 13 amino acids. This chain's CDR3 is CSVVLVDTGELFF. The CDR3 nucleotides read TGCAGCGTTGTCCTAGTGGACACCGGGGAGCTGTTTTTT.

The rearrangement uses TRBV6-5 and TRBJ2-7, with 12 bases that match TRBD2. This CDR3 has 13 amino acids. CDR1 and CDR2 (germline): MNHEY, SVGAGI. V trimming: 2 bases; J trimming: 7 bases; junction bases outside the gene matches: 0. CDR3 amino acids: CASSYGLAGEQYF. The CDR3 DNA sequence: TGTGCCAGCAGTTACGGACTAGCGGGAGAGCAGTACTTC.

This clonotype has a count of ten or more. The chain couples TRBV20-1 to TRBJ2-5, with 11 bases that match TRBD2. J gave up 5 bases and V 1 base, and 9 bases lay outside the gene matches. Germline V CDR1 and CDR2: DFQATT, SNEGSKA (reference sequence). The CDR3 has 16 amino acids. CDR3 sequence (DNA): TGCAGTGCTAGAGGACTAGCGGGATCACTCGGGGAGACCCAGTACTTC. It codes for CSARGLAGSLGETQYF.

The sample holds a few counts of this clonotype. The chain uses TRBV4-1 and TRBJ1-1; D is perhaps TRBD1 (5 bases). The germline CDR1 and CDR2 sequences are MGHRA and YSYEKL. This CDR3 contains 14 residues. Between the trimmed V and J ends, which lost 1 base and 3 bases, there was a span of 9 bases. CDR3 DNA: TGCGCCAGCAGCCAAGTGACAGCATACACTGAAGCTTTCTTT. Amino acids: CASSQVTAYTEAFF.

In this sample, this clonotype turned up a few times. The CDR3 sequence: CASSLDGYEQFF. CDR3 nucleotide sequence: TGTGCCAGCAGCTTAGACGGCTATGAGCAGTTCTTC. The V gene is TRBV7-6, the J gene TRBJ2-1; D is uncertain. The CDR3 contains 12 residues. Trimming left V 1 base short and J 8 bases short, with 6 bases between. Germline CDR1 and CDR2: SGHVS and FNYEAQ.

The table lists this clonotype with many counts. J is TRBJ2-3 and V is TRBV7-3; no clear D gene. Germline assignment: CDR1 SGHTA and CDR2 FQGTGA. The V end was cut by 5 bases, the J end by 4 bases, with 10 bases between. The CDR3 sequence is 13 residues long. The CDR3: CASSPPVSDTQYF. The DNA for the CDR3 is TGTGCCAGCAGCCCCCCGGTTTCAGATACGCAGTATTTT.

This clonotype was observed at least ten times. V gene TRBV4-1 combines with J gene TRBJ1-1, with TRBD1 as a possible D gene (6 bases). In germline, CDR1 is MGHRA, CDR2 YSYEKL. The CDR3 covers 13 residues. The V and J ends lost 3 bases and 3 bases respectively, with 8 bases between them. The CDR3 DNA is TGCGCCAGCAGCCAGACAGGCCACACTGAAGCTTTCTTT. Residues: CASSQTGHTEAFF.

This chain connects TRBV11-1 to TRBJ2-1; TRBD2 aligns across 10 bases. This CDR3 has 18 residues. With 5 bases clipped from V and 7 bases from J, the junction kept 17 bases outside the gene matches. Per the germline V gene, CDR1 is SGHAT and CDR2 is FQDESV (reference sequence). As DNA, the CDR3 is TGTGCCAGCAGCCCACTACGACGGGCTAGCGGGGGTGATAATGAGCAGTTCTTC. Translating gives CASSPLRRASGGDNEQFF.

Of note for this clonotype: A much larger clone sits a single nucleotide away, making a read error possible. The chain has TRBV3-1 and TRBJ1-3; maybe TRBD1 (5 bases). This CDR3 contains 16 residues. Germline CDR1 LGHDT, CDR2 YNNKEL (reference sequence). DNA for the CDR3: TGTGCCAGCAGCCAAACCCGCGGGGCCTCTGGAAACACCATATTTTTT. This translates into CASSQTRGASGNTIFF.

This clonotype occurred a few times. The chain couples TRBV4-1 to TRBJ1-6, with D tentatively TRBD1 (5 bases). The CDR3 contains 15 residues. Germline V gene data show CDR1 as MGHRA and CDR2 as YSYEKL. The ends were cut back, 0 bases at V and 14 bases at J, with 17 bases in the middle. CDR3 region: CASSQEPGGDSSLHF. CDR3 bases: TGCGCCAGCAGCCAAGAGCCCGGGGGAGATTCGTCCCTCCACTTT.

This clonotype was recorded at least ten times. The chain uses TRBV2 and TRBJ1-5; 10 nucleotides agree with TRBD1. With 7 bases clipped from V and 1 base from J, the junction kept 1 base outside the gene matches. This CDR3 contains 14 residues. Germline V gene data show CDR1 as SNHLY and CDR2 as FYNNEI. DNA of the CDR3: TGTGCCAGCAAGGGACAGGGGAGCAATCAGCCCCAGCATTTT. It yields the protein CASKGQGSNQPQHF.

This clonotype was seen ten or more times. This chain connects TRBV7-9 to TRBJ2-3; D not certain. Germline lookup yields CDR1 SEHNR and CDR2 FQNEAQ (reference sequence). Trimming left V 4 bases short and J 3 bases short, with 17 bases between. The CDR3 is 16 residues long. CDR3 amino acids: CASSSRTLAGTDTQYF. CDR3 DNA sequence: TGTGCCAGCAGCTCCAGGACCCTGGCAGGTACAGATACGCAGTATTTT.

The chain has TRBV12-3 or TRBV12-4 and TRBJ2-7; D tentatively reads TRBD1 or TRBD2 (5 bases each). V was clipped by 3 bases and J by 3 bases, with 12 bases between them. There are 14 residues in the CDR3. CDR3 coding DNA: TGTGCCAGCAGTTTGGGGGATGGGGACTACGAGCAGTACTTC. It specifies CASSLGDGDYEQYF.

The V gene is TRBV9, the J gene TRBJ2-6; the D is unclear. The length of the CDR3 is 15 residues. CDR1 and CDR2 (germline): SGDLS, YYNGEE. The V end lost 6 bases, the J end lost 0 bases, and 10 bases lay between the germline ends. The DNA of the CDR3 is TGTGCCAGCACCCCCGGCACCTCTGGGGCCAACGTCCTGACTTTC. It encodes CASTPGTSGANVLTF. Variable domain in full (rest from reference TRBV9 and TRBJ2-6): DSGVTQTPKHLITATGQRVTLRCSPRSGDLSVYWYQQSLDQGLQFLIQYYNGEERAKGNILERFSAQQFPDLHSELNLSSLELGDSALYFCASTPGTSGANVLTFGAGSRLTVL.

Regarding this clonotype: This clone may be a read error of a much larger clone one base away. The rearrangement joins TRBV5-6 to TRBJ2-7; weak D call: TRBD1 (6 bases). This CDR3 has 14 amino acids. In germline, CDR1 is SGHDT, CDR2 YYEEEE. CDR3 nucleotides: TGTGCCAGCAGTATACAGGGCTACTCCTTCGAGCAGTACTTC. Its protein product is CASSIQGYSFEQYF.

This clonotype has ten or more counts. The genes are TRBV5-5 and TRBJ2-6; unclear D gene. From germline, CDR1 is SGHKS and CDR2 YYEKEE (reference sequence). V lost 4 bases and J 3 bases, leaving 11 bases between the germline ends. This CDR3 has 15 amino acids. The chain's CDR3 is CASSPPGVGANVLTF. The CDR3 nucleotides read TGTGCCAGCAGCCCCCCGGGTGTTGGGGCCAACGTCCTGACTTTC.

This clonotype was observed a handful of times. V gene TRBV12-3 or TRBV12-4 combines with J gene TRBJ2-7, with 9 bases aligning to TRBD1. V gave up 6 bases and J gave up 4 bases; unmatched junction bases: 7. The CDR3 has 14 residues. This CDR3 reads CASSRTGAKYEQYF. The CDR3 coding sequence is TGTGCCAGCAGCCGGACAGGGGCTAAGTACGAGCAGTACTTC.

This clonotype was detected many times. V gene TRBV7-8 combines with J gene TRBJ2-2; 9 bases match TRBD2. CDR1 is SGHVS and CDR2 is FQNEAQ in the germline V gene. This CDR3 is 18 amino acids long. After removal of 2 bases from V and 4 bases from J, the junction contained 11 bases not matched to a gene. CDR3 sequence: CASSLRASGTQGTGELFF. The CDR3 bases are TGTGCCAGCAGCTTACGGGCTAGCGGGACCCAGGGCACCGGGGAGCTGTTTTTT.

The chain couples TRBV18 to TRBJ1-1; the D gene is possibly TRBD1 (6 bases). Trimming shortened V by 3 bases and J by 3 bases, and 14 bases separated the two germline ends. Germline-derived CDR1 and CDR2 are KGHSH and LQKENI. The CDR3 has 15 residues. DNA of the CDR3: TGTGCCAGCTCACCGGGTTCGGGGGCCTACACTGAAGCTTTCTTT. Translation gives CASSPGSGAYTEAFF.